The entry below gives a single T cell receptor (beta chain) sequence along with its context. RNA was extracted with the RNeasy kit, and a quantity of roughly 0.5 to 1 ug was reverse transcribed using random hexamers. TCRdb independently ran MiXCR on the immunoSEQ multiplex PCR reads; one entry per CDR3 protein. This sample yields more than 65,000 distinct CDR3 sequences, of which approximately 95% are seen a single time; about 0.26% belongs to the top ten. Through negative isolation, CD4+ and CD8+ T cells were obtained, while TEMRA cells were enriched using FACS. These data are taken from a study of CD8 T cells in Susac syndrome. Trimming pared 5 bases from V and 4 bases from J, leaving 10 bases between. The CDR3 sequence is 13 residues long. Germline V gene sequence: CDR1 LGHNA, CDR2 YNFKEQ.

The receptor comes from a human donor in good health. V gene TRBV4-2 combines with J gene TRBJ2-3; D remains ambiguous. Sequencing was carried out using CD8+ T cells from PBMCs. The CDR3 DNA reads TGTGCCAGCAGCTCGCAGGTCGCAGATACGCAGTATTTT. Translation gives CASSSQVADTQYF.